This section outlines one T cell receptor beta chain sequence together with its context. Its cognate antigen is unknown. Regarding time point: sample taken at primary tumor resection. Material for sequencing was whole RNA from tumor, nontumor lung or frozen PBMC, left unsorted. This sample is drawn from a study of spatial heterogeneity in lung cancer. Study overall: Beta-chain sequences consistently outnumbered alpha-chain sequences in detection. The average count in raw reads for each unique TCR and UMI combination exceeded eight appearances. Study outcomes and limitations: The study found ubiquitous expanded tumor TCRs in blood more at resection than follow-up.

V gave up 6 bases and J gave up 3 bases, with 11 bases separating them. The CDR3 length is 13 residues. CDR1 DFQATT and CDR2 SNEGSKA come from the germline V gene (reference sequence). On each TCR cDNA molecule, a unique molecular identifier was present. TCRdb reanalysed the 5' RACE reads using MiXCR and keeps one entry per CDR3 protein. The sample shows tens of thousands of distinct CDR3 sequences, roughly 5% of them seen only once. This TCR came from a female donor with early-stage non-small cell lung cancer. This specimen was PBMCs, taken at surgery. The chain couples TRBV20-1 to TRBJ1-4; a weak D match, TRBD1 (6 bases). CDR3 sequence reads: CSALQGPNEKLFF. CDR3 bases: TGCAGTGCCCTACAGGGTCCTAATGAAAAACTGTTTTTT.